This T cell receptor beta chain came from a study of control samples from healthy donors and cancer patients. Measured with immunoSEQ multiplex PCR; TCRdb has only the in-frame clones, and not every one. Of approximately 220,000 clones listed, around 94% are singletons. This receptor was obtained from a man in his fifties or sixties in good health. Sample: blood.

CDR3 protein: CASSLDTDTQYF. CDR3 nucleotides: TGTGCCAGCAGCCTGGATACAGATACGCAGTATTTT. V gene TRBV7-8 combines with J gene TRBJ2-3; no clear D gene. Germline CDR1 and CDR2: SGHVS and FQNEAQ. The CDR3 covers 12 residues. The V end lost 5 bases, the J end lost 3 bases, and 6 bases lay between the germline ends.